This T cell receptor (beta chain) was captured by sequencing in a study of tumor-infiltrating lymphocytes in primary liver carcinoma. Study-wide context: The tumors ranged from roughly 4.2 to 10 cm across and fell within stage T1-T3 N0M0.

Study conclusions and caveats: A fraction of only about 7.5-24% of top clones appeared in all five tumor regions.

The CDR3 spans 16 residues. Trimming took 3 bases from V and 4 from J; bases not matched to a gene: 7. Co-extraction of both nucleic acids (RNA and DNA) used roughly 19-33 mg of unsorted bulk tissue. Each participant had primary liver carcinoma, and surgical resection was the treatment. Using a constant-region primer together with ProtoScript II reverse transcriptase, TCR beta cDNA was made from 500 to 650 ng of total RNA. Amplification in three nested multiplex PCR rounds with slightly modified ARM-PCR gave rise to TCR beta libraries. Use of TRBV1-TRBV30 forward primers with a C-beta reverse primer characterized the first two PCR rounds, which lasted around 9 cycles each. MiXCR, run by TCRdb on the multiplex PCR reads, gives a single entry per CDR3 protein. The sample shows 40,000 to 60,000 distinct CDR3 sequences, about two thirds of them seen only once. This clonotype was seen only once. No antigen is known for it.

This chain links TRBV12-3 or TRBV12-4 with TRBJ2-2, with 8 bases identical to TRBD2. Sequenced material: liver tumor tissue from sampling region 5. Subset meaning: tumor region T5, tumor centre. The receptor was isolated from a man between 40 and 49 years old with primary liver carcinoma and hepatitis B virus infection. The CDR3 region is CASSLSAGAVTGELFF. The CDR3, as DNA: TGTGCCAGCAGTTTGTCAGCGGGAGCAGTCACCGGGGAGCTGTTTTTT.